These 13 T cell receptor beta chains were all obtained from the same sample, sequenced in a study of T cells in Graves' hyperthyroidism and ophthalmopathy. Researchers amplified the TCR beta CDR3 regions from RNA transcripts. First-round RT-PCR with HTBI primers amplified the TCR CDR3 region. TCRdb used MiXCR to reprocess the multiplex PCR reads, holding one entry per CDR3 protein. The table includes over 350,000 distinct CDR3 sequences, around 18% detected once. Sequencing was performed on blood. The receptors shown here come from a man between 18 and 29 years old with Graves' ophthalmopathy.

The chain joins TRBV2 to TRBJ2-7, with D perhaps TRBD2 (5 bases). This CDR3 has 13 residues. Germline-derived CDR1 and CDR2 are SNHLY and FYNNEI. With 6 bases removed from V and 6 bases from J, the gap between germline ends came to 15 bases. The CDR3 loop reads CASSFEGGREQYF. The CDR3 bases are TGTGCCAGCAGCTTCGAGGGCGGTCGCGAGCAGTACTTC.

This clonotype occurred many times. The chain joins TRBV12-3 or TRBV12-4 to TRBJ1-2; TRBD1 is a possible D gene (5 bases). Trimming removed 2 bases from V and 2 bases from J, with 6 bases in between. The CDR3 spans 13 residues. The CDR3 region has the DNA TGTGCCAGCAGTTTAAGGGACAACTATGGCTACACCTTC. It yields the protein CASSLRDNYGYTF.

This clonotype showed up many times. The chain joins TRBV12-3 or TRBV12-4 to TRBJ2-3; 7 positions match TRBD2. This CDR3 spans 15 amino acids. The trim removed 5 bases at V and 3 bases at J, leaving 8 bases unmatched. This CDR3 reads CASSPFGRVTDTQYF. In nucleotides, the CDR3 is TGTGCCAGCAGTCCTTTTGGGAGGGTGACAGATACGCAGTATTTT.

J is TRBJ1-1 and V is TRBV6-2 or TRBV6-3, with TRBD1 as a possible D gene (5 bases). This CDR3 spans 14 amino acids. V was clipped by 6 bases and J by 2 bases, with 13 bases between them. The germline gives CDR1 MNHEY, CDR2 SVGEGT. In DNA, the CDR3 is TGTGCCAGCAGGTCCCAGGGCCGTAACACTGAAGCTTTCTTT. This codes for CASRSQGRNTEAFF.

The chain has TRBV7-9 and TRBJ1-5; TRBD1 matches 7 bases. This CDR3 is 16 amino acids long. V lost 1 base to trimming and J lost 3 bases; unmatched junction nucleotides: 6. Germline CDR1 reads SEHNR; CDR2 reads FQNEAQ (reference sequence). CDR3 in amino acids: CASSLGGTVINQPQHF. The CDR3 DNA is TGTGCCAGCAGCTTAGGGGGGACAGTAATCAATCAGCCCCAGCATTTT.

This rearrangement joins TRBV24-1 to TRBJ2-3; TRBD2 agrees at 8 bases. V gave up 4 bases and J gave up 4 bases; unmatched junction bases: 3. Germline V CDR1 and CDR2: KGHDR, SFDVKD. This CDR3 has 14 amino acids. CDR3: CATSDPGLADTQYF. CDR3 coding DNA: TGTGCCACCAGTGACCCGGGACTAGCAGATACGCAGTATTTT.

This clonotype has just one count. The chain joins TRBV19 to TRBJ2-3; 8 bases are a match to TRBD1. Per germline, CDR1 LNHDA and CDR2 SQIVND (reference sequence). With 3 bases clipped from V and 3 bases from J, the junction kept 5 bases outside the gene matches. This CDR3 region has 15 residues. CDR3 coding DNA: TGTGCCAGTAGTATCGACAGGGGTGGGACAGATACGCAGTATTTT. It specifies CASSIDRGGTDTQYF.

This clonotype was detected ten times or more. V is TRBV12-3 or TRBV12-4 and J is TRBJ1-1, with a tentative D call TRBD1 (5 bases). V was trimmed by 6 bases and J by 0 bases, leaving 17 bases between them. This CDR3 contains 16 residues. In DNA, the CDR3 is TGTGCCAGCAGAGCAGGGTCCCTAAATTTGAACACTGAAGCTTTCTTT. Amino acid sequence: CASRAGSLNLNTEAFF.

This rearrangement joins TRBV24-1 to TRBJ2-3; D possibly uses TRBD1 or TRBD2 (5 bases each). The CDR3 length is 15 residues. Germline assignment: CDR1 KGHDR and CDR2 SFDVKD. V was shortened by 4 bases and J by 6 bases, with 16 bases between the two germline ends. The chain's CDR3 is CATSDPEGWGDTQYF. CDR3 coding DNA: TGTGCCACCAGTGACCCCGAGGGGTGGGGGGATACGCAGTATTTT.

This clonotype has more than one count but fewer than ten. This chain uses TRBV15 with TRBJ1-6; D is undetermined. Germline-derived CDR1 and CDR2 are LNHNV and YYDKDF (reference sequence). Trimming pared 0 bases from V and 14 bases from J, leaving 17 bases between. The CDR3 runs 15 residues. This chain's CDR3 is CATSREGMAERSLHF. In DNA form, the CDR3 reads TGTGCCACCAGCAGAGAGGGCATGGCGGAACGATCCCTCCACTTT. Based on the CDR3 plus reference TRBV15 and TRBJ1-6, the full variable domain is DAMVIQNPRYQVTQFGKPVTLSCSQTLNHNVMYWYQQKSSQAPKLLFHYYDKDFNNEADTPDNFQSRRPNTSFCFLDIRSPGLGDTAMYLCATSREGMAERSLHFGNGTRLTVT.

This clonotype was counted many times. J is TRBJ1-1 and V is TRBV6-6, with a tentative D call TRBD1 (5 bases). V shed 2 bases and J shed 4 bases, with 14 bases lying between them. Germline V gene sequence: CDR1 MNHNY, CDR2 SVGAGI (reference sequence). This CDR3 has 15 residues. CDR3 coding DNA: TGTGCCAGCAGTTACGGGGACGCATATAGCACTGAAGCTTTCTTT. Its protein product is CASSYGDAYSTEAFF.

CDR3 DNA: TGTGCCAGCAGTGAAACAGGGTGGTCTCAGCCCCAGCATTTT. Amino acids: CASSETGWSQPQHF. The V call is TRBV6-1, the J call TRBJ1-5; D might be TRBD1 (6 bases). Germline CDR1 reads MNHNS; CDR2 reads SASEGT. The V gene lost 2 bases and the J gene lost 6 bases, with 11 bases spanning the gap. This CDR3 has 14 amino acids.

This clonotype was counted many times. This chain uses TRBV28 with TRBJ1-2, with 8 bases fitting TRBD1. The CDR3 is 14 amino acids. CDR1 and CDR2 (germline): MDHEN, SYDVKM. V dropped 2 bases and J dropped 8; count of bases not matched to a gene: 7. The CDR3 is CASSLGGQGYGYTF. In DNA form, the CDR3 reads TGTGCCAGCAGTTTAGGAGGACAGGGATACGGCTACACCTTC.